The T cell receptor (beta chain) described here comes from a study of patients and donors after allogeneic stem cell transplantation. Using its own MiXCR run on the RT-PCR reads, TCRdb lists one record per CDR3 protein. The table has 800,000 to 1,000,000 distinct CDR3 sequences, under 20% seen once; the top ten hold under 6.5%. The receptor comes from a human donor who was either an allogeneic HSCT recipient or a stem cell or donor lymphocyte infusion donor (not recorded which). It is not recorded whose cells these are; they may come from a transplant donor. Sequenced: blood, either unsorted or a sorted T cell fraction (not recorded which).

CDR3 DNA: TGTGCCAGCTCACCTCAGAATCCAGGGATCAACGAGCAGTACTTC. It yields the protein CASSPQNPGINEQYF. The rearrangement joins TRBV18 to TRBJ2-7; D is possibly TRBD1 (5 bases). Trimming stripped 3 bases from V and 5 bases from J, with 17 bases between. CDR1 is KGHSH, CDR2 LQKENI, per germline. CDR3 length: 15 amino acids. Full variable domain (missing parts from reference TRBV18 and TRBJ2-7): NAGVMQNPRHLVRRRGQEARLRCSPMKGHSHVYWYRQLPEEGLKFMVYLQKENIIDESGMPKERFSAEFPKEGPSILRIQQVVRGDSAAYFCASSPQNPGINEQYFGPGTRLTVT.